The TCR beta chain described here comes from a study of PD-L1 blockade in urothelial cancer. The wider study: Analysis of blood occurred 3 weeks (second dose) and 6 weeks after treatment start. A median roughly 150,000 T cells were found in blood samples.

Time point: peripheral blood 6 weeks after treatment start. Findings and caveats of the study: Those with durable benefit had larger increases in tumor-associated blood clones at 3 weeks.

Spiking of synthetic TCR analog templates was performed in each PCR. Sequenced by immunoSEQ multiplex PCR; TCRdb stores in-frame clones only, minus some. Among about 41,000 clones listed, about 85% were seen once. Comment on this clone: No antigen is known for it.

The V gene lost 3 bases and the J gene lost 1 base, with 17 bases spanning the gap. The CDR3 length is 18 residues. From germline, CDR1 is SGHRS and CDR2 YFSETQ. The chain recombines TRBV5-1 with TRBJ2-6; D possibly corresponds to TRBD2 (6 bases). The TCR sequence derives from a man aged 65 to 79 with urothelial cancer. The source was PBMCs, collected around atezolizumab (anti-PD-L1) treatment. CDR3 nucleotide sequence: TGCGCCAGCAGCTGGGGTGGGACTCCAGTTTCTGGGGCCAACGTCCTGACTTTC. Its translation is CASSWGGTPVSGANVLTF.